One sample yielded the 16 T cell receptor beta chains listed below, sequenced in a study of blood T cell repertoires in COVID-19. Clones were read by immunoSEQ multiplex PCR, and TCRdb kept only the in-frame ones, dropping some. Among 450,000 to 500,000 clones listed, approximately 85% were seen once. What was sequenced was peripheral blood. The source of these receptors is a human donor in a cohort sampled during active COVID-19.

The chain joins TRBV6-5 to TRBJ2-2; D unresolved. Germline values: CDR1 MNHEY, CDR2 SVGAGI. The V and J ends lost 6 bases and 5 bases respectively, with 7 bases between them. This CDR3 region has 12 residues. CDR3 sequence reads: CASSLTTGELFF. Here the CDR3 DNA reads TGTGCCAGCAGCCTGACAACCGGGGAGCTGTTTTTT.

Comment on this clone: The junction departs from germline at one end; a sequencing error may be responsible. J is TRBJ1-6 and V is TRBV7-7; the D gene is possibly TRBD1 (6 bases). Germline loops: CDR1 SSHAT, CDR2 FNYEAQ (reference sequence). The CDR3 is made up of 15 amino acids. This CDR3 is CASSSESPGDSPLHF. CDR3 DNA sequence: TGTGCTAGCAGTTCCGAATCCCCAGGGGACTCACCCCTCCACTTT.

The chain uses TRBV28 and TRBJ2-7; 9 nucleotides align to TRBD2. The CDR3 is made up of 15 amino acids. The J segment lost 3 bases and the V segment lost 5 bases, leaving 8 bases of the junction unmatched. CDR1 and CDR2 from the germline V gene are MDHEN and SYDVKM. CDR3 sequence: CASSVAGALGYEQYF. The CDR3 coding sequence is TGTGCCAGCAGTGTAGCGGGAGCCCTCGGCTACGAGCAGTACTTC.

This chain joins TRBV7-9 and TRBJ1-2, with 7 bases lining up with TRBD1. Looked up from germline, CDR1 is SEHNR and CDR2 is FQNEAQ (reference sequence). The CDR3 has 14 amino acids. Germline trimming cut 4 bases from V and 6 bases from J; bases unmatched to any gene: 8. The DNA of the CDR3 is TGTGCCAGCAGCTCCCGTTCAGGGGGAAATGGCTACACCTTC. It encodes CASSSRSGGNGYTF. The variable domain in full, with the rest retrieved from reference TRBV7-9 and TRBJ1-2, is DTGVSQNPRHKITKRGQNVTFRCDPISEHNRLYWYRQTLGQGPEFLTYFQNEAQLEKSRLLSDRFSAERPKGSFSTLEIQRTEQGDSAMYLCASSSRSGGNGYTFGSGTRLTVV.

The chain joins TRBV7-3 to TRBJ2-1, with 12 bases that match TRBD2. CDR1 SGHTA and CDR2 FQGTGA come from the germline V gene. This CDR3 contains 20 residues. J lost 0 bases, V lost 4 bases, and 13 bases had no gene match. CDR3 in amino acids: CASSSRGGTSGFSSYNEQFF. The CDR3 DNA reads TGTGCCAGCAGCTCGCGTGGCGGGACTAGCGGGTTCAGCTCCTACAATGAGCAGTTCTTC.

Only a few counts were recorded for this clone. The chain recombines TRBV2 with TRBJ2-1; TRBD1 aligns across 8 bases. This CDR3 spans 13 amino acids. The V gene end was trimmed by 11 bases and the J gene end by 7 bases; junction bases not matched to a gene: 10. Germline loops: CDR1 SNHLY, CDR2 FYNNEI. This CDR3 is CAGRTGWKNEQFF. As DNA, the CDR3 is TGTGCCGGGCGGACAGGGTGGAAGAATGAGCAGTTCTTC.

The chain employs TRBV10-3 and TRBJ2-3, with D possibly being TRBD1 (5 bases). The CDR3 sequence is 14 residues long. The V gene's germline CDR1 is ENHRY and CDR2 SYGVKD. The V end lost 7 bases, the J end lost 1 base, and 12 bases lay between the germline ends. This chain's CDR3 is CAIKLEGGTDTQYF. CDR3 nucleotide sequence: TGTGCCATCAAACTGGAAGGGGGCACAGATACGCAGTATTTT.

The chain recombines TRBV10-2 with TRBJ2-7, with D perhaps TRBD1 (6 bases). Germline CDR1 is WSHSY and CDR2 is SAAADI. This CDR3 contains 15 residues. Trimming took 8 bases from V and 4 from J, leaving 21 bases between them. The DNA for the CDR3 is TGCGCCAGCGGGGGCGGAGATCGGTTGGCTTACGAGCAGTACTTC. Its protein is CASGGGDRLAYEQYF.

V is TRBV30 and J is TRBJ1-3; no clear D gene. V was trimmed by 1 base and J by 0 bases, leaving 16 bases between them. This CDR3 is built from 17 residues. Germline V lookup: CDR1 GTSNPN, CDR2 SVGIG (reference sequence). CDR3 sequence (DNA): TGTGCCTGGAGTGGCACGGGTCTTCAATACTCTGGAAACACCATATATTTT. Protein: CAWSGTGLQYSGNTIYF.

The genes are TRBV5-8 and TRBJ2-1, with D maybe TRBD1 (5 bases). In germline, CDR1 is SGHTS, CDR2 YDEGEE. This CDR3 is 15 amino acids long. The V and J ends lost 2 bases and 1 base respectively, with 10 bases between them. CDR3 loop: CASSFRVLSYNEQFF. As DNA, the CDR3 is TGTGCCAGCAGCTTCAGGGTCTTATCCTACAATGAGCAGTTCTTC.

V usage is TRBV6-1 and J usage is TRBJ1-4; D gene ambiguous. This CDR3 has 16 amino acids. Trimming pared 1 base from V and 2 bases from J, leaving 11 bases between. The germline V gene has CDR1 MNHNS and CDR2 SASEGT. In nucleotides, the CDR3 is TGTGCCAGCAGTGAAGTCAAGATGAGGACTAATGAAAAACTGTTTTTT. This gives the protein CASSEVKMRTNEKLFF.

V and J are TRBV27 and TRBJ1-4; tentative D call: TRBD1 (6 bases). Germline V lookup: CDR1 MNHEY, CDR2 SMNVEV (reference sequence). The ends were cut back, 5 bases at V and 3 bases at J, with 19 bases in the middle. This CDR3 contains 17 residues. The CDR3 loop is CASSTYPGVSANEKLFF. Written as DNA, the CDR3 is TGTGCCAGCAGTACCTATCCAGGGGTGTCGGCTAATGAAAAACTGTTTTTT.

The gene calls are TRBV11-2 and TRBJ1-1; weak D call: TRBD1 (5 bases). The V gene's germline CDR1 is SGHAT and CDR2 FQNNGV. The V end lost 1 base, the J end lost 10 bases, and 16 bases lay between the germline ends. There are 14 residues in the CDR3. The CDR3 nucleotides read TGTGCCAGCAGCTTAGCCGGCCAGGGAAGAGGAGCTTTCTTT. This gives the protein CASSLAGQGRGAFF.

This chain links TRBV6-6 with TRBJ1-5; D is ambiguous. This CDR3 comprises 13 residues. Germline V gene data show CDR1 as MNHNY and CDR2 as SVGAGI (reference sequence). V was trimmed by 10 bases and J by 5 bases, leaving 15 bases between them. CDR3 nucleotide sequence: TGTGCCACCCAAATACAAAGCGATCAGCCCCAGCATTTT. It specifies CATQIQSDQPQHF.

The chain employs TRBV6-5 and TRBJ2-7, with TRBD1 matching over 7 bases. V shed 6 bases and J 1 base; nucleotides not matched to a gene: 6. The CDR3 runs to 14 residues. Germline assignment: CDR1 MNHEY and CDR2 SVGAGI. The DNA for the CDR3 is TGTGCCAGCAGACTGGACAGGTTTTCCTACGAGCAGTACTTC. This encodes CASRLDRFSYEQYF.

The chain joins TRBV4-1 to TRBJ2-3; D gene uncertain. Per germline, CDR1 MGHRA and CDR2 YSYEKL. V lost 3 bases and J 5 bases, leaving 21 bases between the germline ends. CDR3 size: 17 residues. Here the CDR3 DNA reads TGCGCCAGCAGCCACCTCGCCACCGGGTCCTCGGTAGATACGCAGTATTTT. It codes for CASSHLATGSSVDTQYF.